The clone carrying this T cell receptor beta chain turned up a few times. Its antigen is undetermined. These data belong to a study of response to subunit inactivated influenza vaccine. Points from the study as a whole: A suggestion made by the authors is that each seasonal influenza vaccination recruits few new T cells.

TCRdb used MiXCR to reprocess the RT-PCR reads, holding one entry per CDR3 protein. The table includes a few hundred thousand distinct CDR3 sequences, 12% to 15% detected once. This CDR3 spans 13 amino acids. Trimming removed 3 bases from V and 0 bases from J, with 2 bases in between. Germline V gene data show CDR1 as ENHRY and CDR2 as SYGVKD. This clonotype originated in a man in his forties or fifties who received an inactivated influenza vaccine. The sample in question was PBMCs from blood, obtained roughly 13 days after vaccination. V is TRBV10-3 and J is TRBJ2-2; D is undetermined. CDR3 in amino acids: CAISETNTGELFF. As DNA, the CDR3 is TGTGCCATCAGTGAAACGAACACCGGGGAGCTGTTTTTT.